This T cell receptor beta chain is drawn from a study of blood T cell repertoires in COVID-19. Across the study: Samples taken during acute and convalescent COVID-19 were collected in the United States, Italy and Spain.

The table came from immunoSEQ multiplex PCR; TCRdb's copy has only in-frame clones and leaves some out. Of 250,000 to 300,000 clones in the sample, about nine tenths are singletons; the top ten hold around a sixth. The sample holds a few counts of this clone. Germline V gene sequence: CDR1 SEHNR, CDR2 FQNEAQ (reference sequence). The CDR3 covers 18 residues. V shed 2 bases, J shed 4 bases, and the junction held 12 bases outside the gene matches. The clonotype was recovered from a young man who had recovered from COVID-19. The source material was PBMCs or T cells enriched from blood (not recorded which). V usage is TRBV7-9 and J usage is TRBJ1-2, with 11 positions matching TRBD1. The CDR3 reads CASSLSGQGAGFGYGYTF. The CDR3 DNA sequence: TGTGCCAGCAGCTTAAGTGGACAGGGGGCTGGATTTGGCTATGGCTACACCTTC.